Listed here are 21 T cell receptor beta chains from one sample, sequenced in a study of shared clonotypes between healthy human individuals. CD45RO-negative, CCR7-selected cells formed the naive CD8 fraction, which excluded terminally differentiated effector memory CD45RA+ cells. Clones were sequenced by immunoSEQ multiplex PCR, and TCRdb holds only the in-frame ones, with some missing. The data show roughly 1,800,000 clones, roughly 95% seen once. The sample taken for sequencing was naive CD8+ T cells sorted from blood. Receptor source: a man aged 18 to 30 in good health.

The chain employs TRBV9 and TRBJ2-3; 9 positions match TRBD1. V lost 4 bases, J lost 2 bases, and 8 bases stayed unmatched. This CDR3 has 16 amino acids. Germline V gene sequence: CDR1 SGDLS, CDR2 YYNGEE. CDR3 DNA: TGTGCCAGCAGCACCGGACAGGGGCCGTACACAGATACGCAGTATTTT. Residues: CASSTGQGPYTDTQYF.

The rearrangement joins TRBV6-4 to TRBJ1-5; D gene unclear. Trimming removed 0 bases from V and 6 bases from J, with 21 bases in between. Germline values: CDR1 MRHNA, CDR2 SNTAGT. The CDR3 spans 18 residues. The CDR3 sequence is CASSDSEPGEGRGQPQHF. The CDR3 DNA follows: TGTGCCAGCAGTGACTCGGAGCCTGGGGAGGGTCGCGGTCAGCCCCAGCATTTT.

The rearrangement joins TRBV9 to TRBJ2-3, with 8 bases that match TRBD2. Trimming removed 3 bases from V and 4 bases from J; junction bases left unmatched: 10. The length of the CDR3 is 16 residues. CDR1 and CDR2 (germline): SGDLS, YYNGEE. Written as DNA, the CDR3 is TGTGCCAGCAGCGCGAATAGCGGGGCTCCTCCAGATACGCAGTATTTT. It encodes CASSANSGAPPDTQYF. The full variable domain, its missing parts supplied by reference TRBV9 and TRBJ2-3, is DSGVTQTPKHLITATGQRVTLRCSPRSGDLSVYWYQQSLDQGLQFLIQYYNGEERAKGNILERFSAQQFPDLHSELNLSSLELGDSALYFCASSANSGAPPDTQYFGPGTRLTVL.

The CDR3 DNA sequence: TGCGCCAGCAGCTCTGGACAGGGGATGGCCTACGAGCAGTACTTC. Amino acids: CASSSGQGMAYEQYF. This sequence joins TRBV5-1 and TRBJ2-7, with 9 bases matching TRBD1. Germline CDR1 reads SGHRS; CDR2 reads YFSETQ. Trimming removed 3 bases from V and 2 bases from J; junction bases left unmatched: 6. The CDR3 has 15 residues.

The sample holds one count of this clone. V usage is TRBV30 and J usage is TRBJ1-1; D call uncertain. The ends were cut back, 0 bases at V and 0 bases at J, with 5 bases in the middle. From germline, CDR1 is GTSNPN and CDR2 SVGIG (reference sequence). This CDR3 comprises 13 residues. CDR3 nucleotides: TGTGCCTGGAGTGTACAACTGAACACTGAAGCTTTCTTT. The encoded protein is CAWSVQLNTEAFF.

With regard to this clone: Other DNA sequences in this specimen translate into the identical CDR3. The CDR3 here is CASSYWGAGTEAFF. CDR3 in DNA: TGTGCCAGCAGTTACTGGGGGGCGGGCACTGAAGCTTTCTTT. The rearrangement joins TRBV6-5 to TRBJ1-1; maybe TRBD1 (6 bases). V lost 1 base and J lost 4, with 10 bases in between. The CDR3 is 14 residues long. The V gene's germline CDR1 is MNHEY and CDR2 SVGAGI.

This clone appeared a single time. The CDR3 sequence is CASSLEVMYEQFF. DNA of the CDR3: TGTGCCAGCAGCTTAGAGGTTATGTATGAGCAGTTCTTC. The chain carries TRBV11-2 and TRBJ2-1; D ambiguous. The CDR3 loop spans 13 amino acids. The germline V gene has CDR1 SGHAT and CDR2 FQNNGV. Trimming shortened V by 0 bases and J by 8 bases, and 8 bases separated the two germline ends.

This chain uses TRBV2 with TRBJ1-5, with D unclear. Germline loops: CDR1 SNHLY, CDR2 FYNNEI. The V end lost 3 bases, the J end lost 6 bases, and 6 bases lay between the germline ends. The CDR3 has 12 residues. CDR3 region: CASSDYPQPQHF. CDR3 nucleotide sequence: TGTGCCAGCAGTGACTATCCTCAGCCCCAGCATTTT.

This chain joins TRBV25-1 and TRBJ2-7, with no clear D. The CDR3 is 12 amino acids. Germline V gene data show CDR1 as MGHDK and CDR2 as SYGVNS. V was clipped by 8 bases and J by 3 bases, with 11 bases between them. CDR3 residues: CASLDGVYEQYF. In nucleotides, the CDR3 is TGTGCCAGCCTTGACGGAGTCTACGAGCAGTACTTC.

This chain uses TRBV6-1 with TRBJ2-5; TRBD2 agrees at 9 bases. CDR1 is MNHNS and CDR2 is SASEGT in the germline V gene. CDR3 length equals 17 residues. With V trimmed by 2 bases and J by 5 bases, 12 bases remained unmatched. The CDR3, as DNA: TGTGCCAGCAGTGAAACAGTACCGGGACTAGCAAAGGAGACCCAGTACTTC. As protein: CASSETVPGLAKETQYF.

The chain recombines TRBV4-1 with TRBJ2-7; perhaps TRBD1 as D (6 bases). The CDR3 is 15 amino acids. Germline values: CDR1 MGHRA, CDR2 YSYEKL. V gave up 4 bases and J gave up 0 bases, with 13 bases separating them. CDR3 in amino acids: CASSPWAGASYEQYF. CDR3 nucleotides: TGCGCCAGCAGCCCCTGGGCAGGGGCCTCCTACGAGCAGTACTTC.

This sequence joins TRBV9 and TRBJ2-3, with 7 bases aligning to TRBD2. Losses at the gene ends were 0 bases for V and 4 bases for J; bases not matched to a gene: 8. Germline lookup yields CDR1 SGDLS and CDR2 YYNGEE. The CDR3 is 16 residues long. The CDR3 loop is CASSVAGEGLADTQYF. In DNA form, the CDR3 reads TGTGCCAGCAGCGTAGCGGGGGAGGGCCTAGCAGATACGCAGTATTTT.

Worth noting for this clone: The junction does not match germline at one end; this may be a read error. The genes are TRBV7-8 and TRBJ1-6; TRBD1 might be the D (6 bases). Germline V CDR1 and CDR2: SGHVS, FQNEAQ. This CDR3 contains 12 residues. The CDR3 loop reads CASSLGGQFLFF. The CDR3 DNA reads as TGTGCCAGCAGCTTAGGAGGACAGTTCCTTTTCTTT.

The CDR3 coding sequence is TGTGCCAGCAGGTCGGGGGGGGTGGTTCAGCCCCAGCATTTT. It is translated as CASRSGGVVQPQHF. The V gene is TRBV27, the J gene TRBJ1-5; D perhaps matches TRBD1 (5 bases). CDR1 and CDR2 from the germline V gene are MNHEY and SMNVEV (reference sequence). There are 14 residues in the CDR3. V dropped 6 bases and J dropped 6 bases, with 15 bases sitting between them.

As regards this clone: At the DNA level, this CDR3 is encoded by other sequences in the same sample as well. The chain recombines TRBV7-6 with TRBJ2-1; a weak D match, TRBD2 (5 bases). CDR1 and CDR2 (germline): SGHVS, FNYEAQ. The V end was cut by 1 base, the J end by 6 bases, with 10 bases between. This CDR3 is 14 amino acids long. CDR3 sequence: CASSLGGGGNEQFF. The CDR3, as DNA: TGTGCCAGCAGCTTAGGTGGTGGAGGCAATGAGCAGTTCTTC.

The CDR3 reads CASSMEVYSNQPQHF. The CDR3 DNA reads TGTGCCAGCAGCATGGAAGTTTATAGCAATCAGCCCCAGCATTTT. The gene calls are TRBV7-2 and TRBJ1-5, with D uncertain. CDR1 and CDR2 (germline): SGHTA, FQGNSA. V was shortened by 5 bases and J by 0 bases, with 11 bases between the two germline ends. This CDR3 has 15 residues.

To note about this clone: Other DNA sequences from this sample encode an identical CDR3 as well. The genes are TRBV30 and TRBJ2-7; D is unresolved. Germline V gene lookup returns CDR1 GTSNPN and CDR2 SVGIG (reference sequence). Trimming shortened V by 2 bases and J by 1 base, and 6 bases separated the two germline ends. The CDR3 is 12 residues long. CDR3 nucleotides: TGTGCCTGGAGTCTGGATTCCTACGAGCAGTACTTC. Translating gives CAWSLDSYEQYF.

The chain is built from TRBV4-1 and TRBJ1-4, with D uncertain. The V and J ends lost 2 bases and 12 bases respectively, with 13 bases between them. CDR3 length equals 13 residues. Germline V gene lookup returns CDR1 MGHRA and CDR2 YSYEKL. In DNA form, the CDR3 reads TGCGCCAGCAGCCAACAATGGGCAGAACAACTGTTTTTT. Translating it yields CASSQQWAEQLFF.

The genes are TRBV7-9 and TRBJ1-5, with D tentatively TRBD1 (5 bases). This CDR3 contains 15 residues. Trimming removed 1 base at V and 0 bases at J, with 7 bases between. Looked up from germline, CDR1 is SEHNR and CDR2 is FQNEAQ (reference sequence). CDR3 coding DNA: TGTGCCAGCAGCTTAGGGACAAATAGCAATCAGCCCCAGCATTTT. This sequence encodes CASSLGTNSNQPQHF. Based on the CDR3 plus reference TRBV7-9 and TRBJ1-5, the full variable domain is DTGVSQNPRHKITKRGQNVTFRCDPISEHNRLYWYRQTLGQGPEFLTYFQNEAQLEKSRLLSDRFSAERPKGSFSTLEIQRTEQGDSAMYLCASSLGTNSNQPQHFGDGTRLSIL.

The chain is built from TRBV27 and TRBJ1-1; D is possibly TRBD1 (5 bases). The V gene lost 8 bases and the J gene lost 10 bases, with 17 bases spanning the gap. The CDR3 spans 12 residues. Germline V gives CDR1 MNHEY, CDR2 SMNVEV (reference sequence). The CDR3 is CASGNPGVAAFF. The CDR3 region has the DNA TGTGCCAGCGGGAACCCGGGGGTGGCAGCTTTCTTT.

With regard to this clone: The same CDR3 arises from other DNA sequences in this sample as well. This chain uses TRBV14 with TRBJ2-1, with D uncertain. V lost 4 bases to trimming and J lost 7 bases, with 8 bases between them. Germline values: CDR1 SGHDN, CDR2 FVKESK. This CDR3 is built from 12 residues. The CDR3 sequence: CASSPLGNEQFF. CDR3 nucleotide sequence: TGTGCCAGCAGCCCCTTGGGTAATGAGCAGTTCTTC.